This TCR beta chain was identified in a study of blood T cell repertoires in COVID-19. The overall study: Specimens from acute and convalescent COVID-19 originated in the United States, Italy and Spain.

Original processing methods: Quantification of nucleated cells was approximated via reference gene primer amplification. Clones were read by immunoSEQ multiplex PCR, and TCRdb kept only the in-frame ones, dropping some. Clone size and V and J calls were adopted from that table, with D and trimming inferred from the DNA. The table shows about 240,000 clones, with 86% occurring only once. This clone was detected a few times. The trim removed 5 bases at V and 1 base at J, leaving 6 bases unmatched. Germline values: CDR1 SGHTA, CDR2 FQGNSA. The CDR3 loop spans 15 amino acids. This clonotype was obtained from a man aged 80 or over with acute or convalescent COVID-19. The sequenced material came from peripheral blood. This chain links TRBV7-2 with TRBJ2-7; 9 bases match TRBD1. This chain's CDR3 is CASSARTGVSYEQYF. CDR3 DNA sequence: TGTGCCAGCAGCGCCCGGACAGGGGTTTCCTACGAGCAGTACTTC.